This T cell receptor (beta chain) was captured by sequencing in a study of blood T cell repertoires in COVID-19 (TCRdb year 2020). As for the study more broadly: Samples from collaborators originated in the United States, Italy and Spain and spanned both the acute and convalescent phases of COVID-19. The material from the prospective study consisted of cDNA or gDNA derived from T cells, B-cell-depleted T cells, or PBMCs. Deeply sampled blood TCRbeta repertoires from subjects exposed to, actively infected with, or recovered from COVID-19 were included in the dataset. A freely available public database, intended as a resource for researchers studying the immune response to SARS-CoV-2, is where the repertoires were released. The samples were drawn from two sources: the first 160 participants of the ongoing ImmuneRACE study, and some 1,300 subjects contributed by 6 global collaborators. A de-identified subject ID, COVID-19 status, age in years and sex were almost always included in the sample metadata. Where available, HLA class I and class II types were obtained from metadata supplied by the sample provider rather than from assay-based typing. The full study reports these points: Clinical and demographic metadata were provided uncurated, with the amount varying by source and participant.

The immunoSEQ Assay, a bias-controlled multiplex PCR, was used to amplify TCRbeta CDR3 regions from genomic DNA. In the original analysis: The number of nucleated cells in each sample was estimated from the amplification of reference gene primers within the assay. Sequence reads were collapsed and filtered to measure the absolute abundance of every unique TCRbeta CDR3 rearrangement. For each sample, productive Simpson clonality was calculated as the square root of Simpson's diversity index across productive rearrangements. TCRdb provides this immuneACCESS table in a form limited to in-frame rearrangements. Some clones are lacking; in checked studies, under half of them reflect an unresolved V gene, and why the rest are absent is not known. That table gives V, J and clone size, and the DNA gave D and trimming. The sample contains approximately 220,000 clones, around 82% of them found a single time. The ten most abundant clones make up roughly 4.8% of the sample.

Enrolling through a virtual design, the prospective study's participants ranged in age from roughly 18 to 89 years and lived across about two dozen United States geographic areas. In the prospective study, cohorts were assigned on the basis of participant-reported clinical history obtained from a screening survey and a study questionnaire. Exposed participants had been in contact with someone with a PCR-confirmed or clinician-diagnosed COVID-19 case within 2 weeks of study entry. In the prospective study, mobile phlebotomists collected whole blood, serum and a nasopharyngeal or oropharyngeal swab from each participant. Additional blood draws and questionnaires over an approximately 2-month period could optionally be provided by prospective study participants. Prospective study blood samples were shipped either frozen or at room temperature before DNA extraction. This clone was picked up one time. There is no known antigen for this receptor. No much larger clonotype is one base removed from it; base qualities were not supplied.

Taken from cysteine to phenylalanine, the CDR3 has 13 residues. The kept DNA is CDR3 alone, 39 bases in frame from the first base. V is clipped by 3 bases and J by 3 bases, and the sequence between their germline boundaries is 6 bases long. This receptor was taken from a woman aged 45 to 65 who had been exposed to COVID-19. The sample was PBMCs or T cells enriched from blood (not recorded which). The rearrangement combines TRBV12-3 or TRBV12-4 with TRBJ1-5, with the D gene not confidently named. The DNA is TGTGCCAGCAGTTTTGGCCCCAATCAGCCCCAGCATTTT. The resulting protein is CASSFGPNQPQHF.